The 26 T cell receptor beta chains presented below share a single source sample, sequenced in a study of blood T cells in healthy people across ages. Primers used in a second PCR of roughly 7 to 12 cycles were a sample-barcoded 5' primer and a J-beta primer mix. TCRdb called the 5' RACE reads again in MiXCR, with one record for every CDR3 protein. The sample lists 800,000 or so distinct CDR3 sequences, around two thirds occurring once. Sequencing input: blood. The receptors here all came from a man aged 25 to 40 in good health.

This clonotype has at least ten counts. The chain employs TRBV29-1 and TRBJ2-7; 9 positions match TRBD1. Trimming took 4 bases from V and 4 from J; bases not matched to a gene: 2. The CDR3 contains 12 residues. The germline V gene has CDR1 SQVTM and CDR2 ANQGSEA. The CDR3: CSVGDRGYEQYF. CDR3 sequence (DNA): TGCAGCGTTGGAGACAGGGGGTACGAGCAGTACTTC.

This chain connects TRBV5-1 to TRBJ2-5; TRBD2 matches at 12 bases. V dropped 1 base and J dropped 11; count of bases not matched to a gene: 9. CDR3 size: 15 residues. The germline V gene encodes CDR1 SGHRS and CDR2 YFSETQ. The CDR3 region is CASSLRLAGAPGQYF. DNA of the CDR3: TGCGCCAGCAGCTTGCGACTAGCGGGGGCACCGGGGCAGTACTTC.

The V call is TRBV5-6, the J call TRBJ1-2; 10 positions agree with TRBD1. V was pared by 2 bases and J by 1 base, with 5 bases of the junction left unmatched. This CDR3 has 16 amino acids. CDR1 is SGHDT and CDR2 is YYEEEE in the germline V gene. CDR3 sequence reads: CASSFRTGGNNYGYTF. The CDR3 DNA sequence: TGTGCCAGCAGCTTCCGGACAGGGGGAAATAACTATGGCTACACCTTC.

The rearrangement joins TRBV7-2 to TRBJ2-3, with 9 bases matching TRBD2. This CDR3 has 15 amino acids. The germline CDR1 and CDR2 sequences are SGHTA and FQGNSA. The V gene end was trimmed by 3 bases and the J gene end by 0 bases; junction bases not matched to a gene: 1. In nucleotides, the CDR3 is TGTGCCAGCAGCTTTCTAGCGGGGAGCACAGATACGCAGTATTTT. It yields the protein CASSFLAGSTDTQYF.

The CDR3 protein is CASSFEYNEQYF. DNA for the CDR3: TGTGCCAGCAGTTTCGAGTACAATGAGCAGTACTTC. J is TRBJ2-1 and V is TRBV28; no clear D. TRBJ2-7 explains the end of the DNA better; the J call may be wrong. This CDR3 region has 12 residues. Germline V lookup: CDR1 MDHEN, CDR2 SYDVKM.

V is TRBV4-3 and J is TRBJ2-5, with a tentative D call TRBD2 (6 bases). V was cut by 1 base and J by 1 base, with 13 bases left in between. The CDR3 loop spans 16 amino acids. Germline CDR1 is LGHNA and CDR2 is YSLEER. The CDR3 here is CASSQGPGGPQETQYF. The CDR3, as DNA: TGCGCCAGCAGCCAAGGTCCCGGGGGACCCCAAGAGACCCAGTACTTC.

The V and J genes are TRBV12-3 or TRBV12-4 and TRBJ2-7, with 7 bases identical to TRBD2. TRBJ2-5 matches the DNA end more closely, so the J call is doubtful. The CDR3 spans 13 residues. DNA for the CDR3: TGTGCCAGCAGTCGGGGGGACCCGTGGACCCAGTACTTC. As protein: CASSRGDPWTQYF.

A single count supports this clonotype. The chain carries TRBV7-2 and TRBJ2-5, with D possibly being TRBD1 (6 bases). The J call may be in error: the DNA end matches TRBJ2-7 better. The CDR3 length is 13 residues. Germline V gene data show CDR1 as SGHTA and CDR2 as FQGNSA. The CDR3 loop is CASSRMGADEQYF. The DNA of the CDR3 is TGTGCCAGCAGCCGTATGGGGGCAGACGAGCAGTACTTC.

The chain uses TRBV9 and TRBJ2-1; 8 bases are a match to TRBD2. This CDR3 is 15 amino acids long. CDR1 is SGDLS, CDR2 YYNGEE, per germline. V trimming: 3 bases; J trimming: 3 bases; junction bases outside the gene matches: 5. The CDR3 DNA sequence: TGTGCCAGCAGCGCCATAGCGGGGAACTACAATGAGCAGTTCTTC. Protein product: CASSAIAGNYNEQFF.

The chain recombines TRBV4-3 with TRBJ2-1; 8 nucleotides agree with TRBD2. Germline V CDR1 and CDR2: LGHNA, YSLEER. Losses at the gene ends were 0 bases for V and 4 bases for J; bases not matched to a gene: 5. This CDR3 is 16 amino acids long. CDR3 DNA: TGCGCCAGCAGCCAAGACTACGGGGGGGTTTACAATGAGCAGTTCTTC. Its protein product is CASSQDYGGVYNEQFF.

The rearrangement links TRBV15 to TRBJ2-1, with 8 nucleotides matching TRBD1. The CDR3 is made up of 16 amino acids. V shed 3 bases, J shed 2 bases, and the junction held 6 bases outside the gene matches. Germline V gives CDR1 LNHNV, CDR2 YYDKDF (reference sequence). CDR3 residues: CATSRTGVDPYNEQFF. The CDR3 DNA sequence: TGTGCCACCAGCAGGACAGGGGTAGACCCCTACAATGAGCAGTTCTTC.

This clonotype was found once. V is TRBV20-1 and J is TRBJ1-4, with unresolved D. Germline V CDR1 and CDR2: DFQATT, SNEGSKA (reference sequence). V was clipped by 4 bases and J by 8 bases, with 11 bases between them. CDR3 length: 12 amino acids. CDR3 sequence: CSAIGLGEKLFF. The DNA for the CDR3 is TGCAGTGCTATTGGGTTGGGAGAAAAACTGTTTTTT.

This clonotype was seen a handful of times. The genes are TRBV4-3 and TRBJ2-5; no clear D. Near its end, the DNA agrees better with TRBJ2-7, so the J call may be wrong. The CDR3 extends over 16 amino acids. Germline V lookup: CDR1 LGHNA, CDR2 YSLEER. The CDR3 sequence is CASSQESSWFGYEQYF. CDR3 in DNA: TGCGCCAGCAGCCAAGAAAGCTCCTGGTTTGGATACGAGCAGTACTTC.

This clonotype showed up just once. The CDR3 DNA reads TGTGCCAGCAGCTTAGCAGAAAATACAGATACGCAGTATTTT. It specifies CASSLAENTDTQYF. The chain combines TRBV7-8 with TRBJ2-3, with D unclear. The germline gives CDR1 SGHVS, CDR2 FQNEAQ. V lost 0 bases to trimming and J lost 3 bases, with 7 bases between them. This CDR3 comprises 14 residues.

This clonotype was picked up a small number of times. V gene TRBV4-3 combines with J gene TRBJ2-5; 12 bases are shared with TRBD1. Germline V gives CDR1 LGHNA, CDR2 YSLEER. Losses at the gene ends were 4 bases for V and 1 base for J; bases not matched to a gene: 7. The CDR3 length is 17 residues. The DNA of the CDR3 is TGCGCCAGCAGCCTTGGGACAGGGGGCTATATCCAAGAGACCCAGTACTTC. Residues: CASSLGTGGYIQETQYF.

This clonotype has just a few counts. V gene TRBV10-3 combines with J gene TRBJ2-7, with 7 bases matching TRBD2. The DNA end is a closer match to TRBJ2-5, so the J assignment may be wrong. Germline CDR1 and CDR2: ENHRY and SYGVKD. This CDR3 has 14 amino acids. The CDR3: CAISPGTNKETQYF. Here the CDR3 DNA reads TGTGCCATCAGCCCCGGGACTAATAAAGAGACCCAGTACTTC.

The chain has TRBV7-2 and TRBJ2-7; a possible D gene is TRBD2 (6 bases). The CDR3 totals 16 residues. Germline V CDR1 and CDR2: SGHTA, FQGNSA. Trimming left V 1 base short and J 2 bases short, with 15 bases between. CDR3 sequence reads: CASSLGGRPNAYEQYF. The DNA of the CDR3 is TGTGCCAGCAGCTTAGGAGGGAGGCCCAACGCCTACGAGCAGTACTTC.

The chain has TRBV5-1 and TRBJ2-7; TRBD1 matches at 9 bases. CDR1 SGHRS and CDR2 YFSETQ come from the germline V gene. V was pared by 4 bases and J by 5 bases, with 4 bases of the junction left unmatched. The CDR3 covers 13 residues. CDR3 residues: CASSTGQGHEQYF. In DNA form, the CDR3 reads TGCGCCAGCAGCACGGGACAGGGCCACGAGCAGTACTTC.

The rearrangement joins TRBV6-1 to TRBJ2-1; 7 nucleotides align to TRBD2. J was trimmed by 0 bases and V by 3 bases; bases with no gene match: 8. CDR1 is MNHNS, CDR2 SASEGT, per germline. The CDR3 covers 17 residues. The CDR3: CASSDGLVSYSYNEQFF. The CDR3 DNA is TGTGCCAGCAGTGATGGACTAGTCTCATACTCCTACAATGAGCAGTTCTTC.

CDR3 residues: CSVEVGTGGGLNYGYTF. The CDR3 DNA reads as TGCAGCGTTGAAGTTGGGACAGGGGGCGGACTAAACTATGGCTACACCTTC. J is TRBJ1-2 and V is TRBV29-1; the match to TRBD1 covers 12 bases. The germline CDR1 and CDR2 sequences are SQVTM and ANQGSEA. This CDR3 is built from 17 residues. Trimming at V came to 1 base and at J to 2 bases, leaving 8 bases not matched to a gene.

This rearrangement joins TRBV7-9 to TRBJ2-5; tentatively, D is TRBD1 or TRBD2 (6 bases each). Trimming took 5 bases from V and 2 from J, leaving 15 bases between them. From germline, CDR1 is SEHNR and CDR2 FQNEAQ (reference sequence). This CDR3 comprises 15 residues. Here the CDR3 reads CASSQPRGQQETQYF. CDR3 bases: TGTGCCAGCAGCCAGCCCCGGGGGCAGCAAGAGACCCAGTACTTC.

The chain is built from TRBV6-5 and TRBJ2-4, with 7 bases aligning to TRBD1. This CDR3 has 14 residues. Looked up from germline, CDR1 is MNHEY and CDR2 is SVGAGI. The V gene end was trimmed by 5 bases and the J gene end by 5 bases; junction bases not matched to a gene: 6. The CDR3 region is CASSQRGPQNIQYF. The CDR3 coding sequence is TGTGCCAGCAGTCAGAGGGGGCCTCAAAACATTCAGTACTTC.

The chain carries TRBV4-1 and TRBJ2-1; D possibly corresponds to TRBD1 (6 bases). The CDR3 is 15 amino acids. V was trimmed by 4 bases and J by 9 bases, leaving 19 bases between them. Germline V CDR1 and CDR2: MGHRA, YSYEKL. The CDR3 reads CASSLPGLDRGEQFF. CDR3 DNA sequence: TGCGCCAGCAGCCTACCAGGGCTGGACAGAGGTGAGCAGTTCTTC.

V usage is TRBV20-1 and J usage is TRBJ2-7; 11 bases align to TRBD1. The CDR3 runs to 16 residues. The germline CDR1 and CDR2 sequences are DFQATT and SNEGSKA (reference sequence). The junction had 7 bases not matched to a gene; V was cut back by 0 bases and J by 3 bases. As DNA, the CDR3 is TGCAGTGCTAGAGATTATCAGGGGACAGGGGGCTACGAGCAGTACTTC. Its translation: CSARDYQGTGGYEQYF.

This clonotype was recorded once. The chain is built from TRBV20-1 and TRBJ1-1; 8 bases line up with TRBD1. Losses at the gene ends were 1 base for V and 3 bases for J; bases not matched to a gene: 4. CDR3 size: 14 residues. CDR1 is DFQATT, CDR2 SNEGSKA, per germline (reference sequence). CDR3 loop: CSARGETGDTEAFF. The CDR3 nucleotides are TGCAGTGCTAGAGGGGAGACAGGGGACACTGAAGCTTTCTTT.

This CDR3 is CSVGPEEQYF. CDR3 in DNA: TGCAGCGTTGGGCCCGAAGAGCAGTACTTC. The chain employs TRBV29-1 and TRBJ2-5; no definite D call. This CDR3 comprises 10 residues. In germline, CDR1 is SQVTM, CDR2 ANQGSEA. V was trimmed by 4 bases and J by 11 bases, leaving 11 bases between them.